This T cell receptor (beta chain) was identified during a study of cytomegalovirus exposure and HLA in healthy donors. The PCR was carried out with 60 Vbeta primers and 13 Jbeta primers. Repertoires were generated with immunoSEQ multiplex PCR, while TCRdb's copy carries only in-frame clones and drops some. The sample lists 95,000 to 150,000 clones; about three quarters were seen once. The junction had 4 bases not matched to a gene; V was cut back by 4 bases and J by 0 bases. The CDR3 has 15 residues. Germline CDR1 reads LNHDA; CDR2 reads SQIVND (reference sequence). The chain couples TRBV19 to TRBJ1-1; 8 positions match TRBD1. This sequence originates from a man aged 45-65 years in good health and CMV-seronegative. What was sequenced was PBMCs. In DNA form, the CDR3 reads TGTGCCAGTAGTAGACGACAGGGGCTGAACACTGAAGCTTTCTTT. Residues: CASSRRQGLNTEAFF.